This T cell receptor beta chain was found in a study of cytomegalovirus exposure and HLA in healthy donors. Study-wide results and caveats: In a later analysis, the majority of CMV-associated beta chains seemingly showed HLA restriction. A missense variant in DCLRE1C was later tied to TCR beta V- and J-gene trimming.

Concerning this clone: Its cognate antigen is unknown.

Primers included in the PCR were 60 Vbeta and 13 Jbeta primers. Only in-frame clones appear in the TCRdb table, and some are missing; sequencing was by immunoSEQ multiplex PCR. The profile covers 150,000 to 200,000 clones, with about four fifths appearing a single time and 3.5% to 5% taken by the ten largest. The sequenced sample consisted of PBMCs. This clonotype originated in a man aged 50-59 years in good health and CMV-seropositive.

The CDR3 nucleotides are TGTGCCAGCAGCTTAGGGGCCAAGAACCAAGAGACCCAGTACTTC. Protein product: CASSLGAKNQETQYF. This chain joins TRBV11-3 and TRBJ2-5; D is uncertain. Germline CDR1 SGHNT, CDR2 YENEEA. CDR3 length equals 15 residues. Trimming pared 1 base from V and 0 bases from J, leaving 9 bases between.